The 13 T cell receptor beta chains listed next were all sequenced from one sample in a study of blood T cell repertoires in COVID-19. Sequencing was performed with immunoSEQ multiplex PCR; in TCRdb, only in-frame clones are kept and a portion is missing. Seen here are about 210,000 clones, just under 85% observed once, and the top ten hold 7.6%. The specimen was peripheral blood. Source of these receptors: a woman aged 45-65 years with active or convalescent COVID-19.

DNA of the CDR3: TGTGCCAGCAGTTTACACTCCAATTCACCCCTCCACTTT. This encodes CASSLHSNSPLHF. The rearrangement uses TRBV28 and TRBJ1-6; D remains unclear. This CDR3 spans 13 amino acids. Germline V lookup: CDR1 MDHEN, CDR2 SYDVKM. V shed 2 bases and J shed 7 bases, with 6 bases lying between them.

This chain links TRBV7-4 with TRBJ1-3, with 9 bases matching TRBD1. The CDR3 runs to 15 residues. Germline CDR1 reads SGHVT; CDR2 reads SQSDAQ. Losses at the gene ends were 2 bases for V and 3 bases for J; bases not matched to a gene: 2. CDR3 bases: TGTGCCAGCAGCTTAACAGGGGGCGGTGGAAACACCATATATTTT. Translated: CASSLTGGGGNTIYF. The variable domain in full, completed from reference TRBV7-4 and TRBJ1-3, reads GAGVSQSPRYKVAKRGRDVALRCDSISGHVTLYWYRQTLGQGSEVLTYSQSDAQRDKSGRPSGRFSAERPERSVSTLKIQRTEQGDSAVYLCASSLTGGGGNTIYFGEGSWLTVV.

The chain uses TRBV5-1 and TRBJ1-2; 9 positions agree with TRBD1. Trimming removed 0 bases from V and 7 bases from J; junction bases left unmatched: 4. This CDR3 is built from 14 residues. Germline V gene lookup returns CDR1 SGHRS and CDR2 YFSETQ. CDR3 region: CASSLGQGESGYTF. The CDR3 DNA sequence: TGCGCCAGCAGCTTGGGACAGGGGGAGTCTGGCTACACCTTC.

The rearrangement uses TRBV11-2 and TRBJ2-2; 12 nucleotides line up with TRBD1. The trim removed 2 bases at V and 6 bases at J, leaving 4 bases unmatched. CDR1 and CDR2 (germline): SGHAT, FQNNGV. CDR3 length: 16 amino acids. For the CDR3, the DNA is TGTGCCAGCAGCTTATGGGACAGGGGGCGTCCCGGGGAGCTGTTTTTT. Protein: CASSLWDRGRPGELFF. The whole variable domain, filled in from reference TRBV11-2 and TRBJ2-2, reads EAGVAQSPRYKIIEKRQSVAFWCNPISGHATLYWYQQILGQGPKLLIQFQNNGVVDDSQLPKDRFSAERLKGVDSTLKIQPAKLEDSAVYLCASSLWDRGRPGELFFGEGSRLTVL.

This chain uses TRBV29-1 with TRBJ2-3; a possible D gene is TRBD2 (5 bases). There are 13 residues in the CDR3. Trimming pared 4 bases from V and 4 bases from J, leaving 12 bases between. The germline V gene encodes CDR1 SQVTM and CDR2 ANQGSEA. The CDR3 is CSVGAEGPDTQYF. CDR3 nucleotides: TGCAGCGTTGGGGCAGAGGGCCCAGATACGCAGTATTTT.

V is TRBV28 and J is TRBJ2-1; TRBD2 agrees at 8 bases. The germline V gene has CDR1 MDHEN and CDR2 SYDVKM. The CDR3 consists of 14 residues. V was pared by 7 bases and J by 9 bases, with 11 bases of the junction left unmatched. The CDR3 protein is CASTVAGREAEQFF. CDR3 DNA sequence: TGTGCCAGCACCGTCGCCGGGAGGGAGGCTGAGCAGTTCTTC.

V and J are TRBV2 and TRBJ2-3, with 15 bases lining up with TRBD2. This CDR3 region has 14 residues. After removal of 8 bases from V and 3 bases from J, the junction contained 0 bases not matched to a gene. Germline V gene data show CDR1 as SNHLY and CDR2 as FYNNEI. The CDR3 here is CASGLAGGTDTQYF. For the CDR3, the DNA is TGTGCCAGCGGACTAGCGGGGGGGACAGATACGCAGTATTTT.

This clone was observed a handful of times. DNA for the CDR3: TGTGCCAGCAGTGACCCTGGACAGCCCTATAATTCACCCCTCCACTTT. As protein: CASSDPGQPYNSPLHF. This chain links TRBV2 with TRBJ1-6, with a weak D call TRBD1 (6 bases). Trimming took 3 bases from V and 2 from J, leaving 11 bases between them. Looked up from germline, CDR1 is SNHLY and CDR2 is FYNNEI. The CDR3 runs to 16 residues.

This chain joins TRBV2 and TRBJ1-1, with a weak D call TRBD1 (5 bases). Trimming took 6 bases from V and 0 from J, leaving 20 bases between them. The CDR3 spans 17 residues. From germline, CDR1 is SNHLY and CDR2 FYNNEI. The CDR3 sequence is CASRGAAGTLLNTEAFF. The CDR3 nucleotides are TGTGCCAGCAGAGGGGCTGCAGGCACACTCTTGAACACTGAAGCTTTCTTT.

The chain carries TRBV5-4 and TRBJ1-1; weak D call: TRBD1 (5 bases). There are 15 residues in the CDR3. Germline CDR1 reads SGHNT; CDR2 reads YYREEE (reference sequence). V dropped 5 bases and J dropped 0 bases, with 14 bases sitting between them. As DNA, the CDR3 is TGTGCCAGCAGGGCAGGGTCTGGAATGAACACTGAAGCTTTCTTT. Translating gives CASRAGSGMNTEAFF.

This clone was found a few times. This chain connects TRBV28 to TRBJ1-1; tentatively, D is TRBD1 (5 bases). Germline V gene sequence: CDR1 MDHEN, CDR2 SYDVKM. Trimming removed 5 bases at V and 5 bases at J, with 15 bases between. The CDR3 is made up of 14 amino acids. The CDR3 region is CASSPPGGGTEAFF. CDR3 coding DNA: TGTGCCAGCAGTCCCCCTGGGGGGGGAACTGAAGCTTTCTTT.

The chain is built from TRBV14 and TRBJ2-2, with 8 bases that match TRBD2. The V segment lost 5 bases and the J segment 6 bases; nucleotides outside the gene matches: 11. The CDR3 spans 16 residues. CDR1 is SGHDN, CDR2 FVKESK, per germline. The CDR3 is CASSYQSGSIAGELFF. The CDR3 DNA reads TGTGCCAGCAGCTATCAAAGCGGGAGTATCGCCGGGGAGCTGTTTTTT.

Turning to this clone: Different DNA sequences within this sample yield the same CDR3. The chain joins TRBV7-2 to TRBJ1-2; D is unresolved. The CDR3 consists of 12 residues. Per the germline V gene, CDR1 is SGHTA and CDR2 is FQGNSA. Trimming cost V 2 bases and J 5 bases, with 6 bases left between them. In nucleotides, the CDR3 is TGTGCCAGCAGCTTACTCGGGTATGGCTACACCTTC. Translation: CASSLLGYGYTF.